This TCR beta chain was retrieved from a study of blood T cell repertoires in COVID-19. How the authors handled the data: Amplification from reference gene primers served as the basis for estimated nucleated cell counts. The protocol was immunoSEQ multiplex PCR, while the TCRdb copy is restricted to in-frame clones and leaves out a portion. D and trimming were read from the DNA, whereas the V and J calls and clone size are those reported in that table. The sample comprises about 250,000 clones, roughly 82% of which are singletons, and about 5.4% rests with the top ten. The V and J ends lost 3 bases and 1 base, in that order; junction bases with no gene match: 2. This CDR3 spans 15 amino acids. Germline-derived CDR1 and CDR2 are SGHRS and YFSETQ. The Seattle patients joined while their infection was active and were tracked longitudinally afterward.

The sequenced sample consisted of peripheral blood. V usage is TRBV5-1 and J usage is TRBJ2-1; 9 nucleotides agree with TRBD2. This clonotype was sampled from a woman older than 75 with COVID-19, enrolled during active disease. CDR3 in amino acids: CASSSSGASYNEQFF. As DNA, the CDR3 is TGCGCCAGCAGCTCTAGCGGGGCATCCTACAATGAGCAGTTCTTC.